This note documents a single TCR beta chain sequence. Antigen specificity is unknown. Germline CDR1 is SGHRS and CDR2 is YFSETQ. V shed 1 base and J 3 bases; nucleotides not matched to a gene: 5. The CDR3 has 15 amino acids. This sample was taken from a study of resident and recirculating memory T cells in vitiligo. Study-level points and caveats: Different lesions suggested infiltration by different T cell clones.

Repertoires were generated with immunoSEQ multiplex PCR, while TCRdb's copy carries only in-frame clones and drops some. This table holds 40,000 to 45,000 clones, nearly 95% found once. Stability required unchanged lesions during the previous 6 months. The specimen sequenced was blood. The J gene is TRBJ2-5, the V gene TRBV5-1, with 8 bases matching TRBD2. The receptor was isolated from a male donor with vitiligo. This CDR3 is CASSLFLSGEETQYF. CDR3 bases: TGCGCCAGCAGCTTGTTCCTTAGCGGGGAAGAGACCCAGTACTTC.